This passage covers 23 T cell receptor beta chains from one sample sequenced in a study of blood T cell repertoires in COVID-19. This table comes from immunoSEQ multiplex PCR, and its TCRdb copy is limited to in-frame clones, with some not included. The sample yields 300,000 to 350,000 clones, roughly 90% seen once. The sample consisted of PBMCs or T cells enriched from blood (not recorded which). These receptor sequences come from a woman in her twenties or thirties who had been exposed to COVID-19.

The chain links TRBV5-6 to TRBJ2-3, with 10 bases aligning to TRBD2. The V gene end was trimmed by 0 bases and the J gene end by 2 bases; junction bases not matched to a gene: 3. The CDR3 runs to 16 residues. Germline-derived CDR1 and CDR2 are SGHDT and YYEEEE. The CDR3 DNA sequence: TGTGCCAGCAGCTTGGTAACTAGCGGGGTCACAGATACGCAGTATTTT. Amino acids: CASSLVTSGVTDTQYF.

The J gene is TRBJ2-7, the V gene TRBV19; D unclear. V was clipped by 5 bases and J by 3 bases, with 17 bases between them. The CDR3 consists of 15 residues. Per the germline V gene, CDR1 is LNHDA and CDR2 is SQIVND (reference sequence). The CDR3, as DNA: TGTGCCAGTAGTCCCGGATCAGGCCCCTTCTACGAGCAGTACTTC. Protein product: CASSPGSGPFYEQYF.

The chain uses TRBV12-3 or TRBV12-4 and TRBJ2-3; D gene uncertain. V dropped 2 bases and J dropped 10 bases, with 13 bases sitting between them. This CDR3 spans 13 amino acids. The CDR3 DNA reads as TGTGCCAGCAGTTTAAATCGGTTTCATTCGCAGTATTTT. Its translation: CASSLNRFHSQYF.

The V call is TRBV11-2, the J call TRBJ2-1, with 11 bases matching TRBD1. J was trimmed by 6 bases and V by 3 bases; bases with no gene match: 10. Germline V CDR1 and CDR2: SGHAT, FQNNGV. The CDR3 extends over 17 amino acids. The CDR3 sequence is CASSFRLGTGGINEQFF. Here the CDR3 DNA reads TGTGCCAGCAGCTTCCGGTTGGGGACAGGGGGGATCAATGAGCAGTTCTTC.

This clone was detected only a few times. The rearrangement links TRBV6-2 or TRBV6-3 to TRBJ2-2, with D unclear. The CDR3 is 14 amino acids. The ends were cut back, 5 bases at V and 1 base at J, with 8 bases in the middle. Germline V gives CDR1 MNHEY, CDR2 SVGEGT. DNA for the CDR3: TGTGCCAGCAGTAGCGCCGAGAACACCGGGGAGCTGTTTTTT. Translation: CASSSAENTGELFF.

This chain connects TRBV5-1 to TRBJ2-7; D possibly corresponds to TRBD2 (6 bases). The V and J ends lost 4 bases and 3 bases respectively, with 14 bases between them. This CDR3 contains 14 residues. The V gene's germline CDR1 is SGHRS and CDR2 YFSETQ. CDR3 residues: CASSPGRTIYEQYF. CDR3 in DNA: TGCGCCAGCAGCCCGGGACGGACTATCTACGAGCAGTACTTC.

CDR3 bases: TGCGCCAGCAGCCAAATCATGCCCCGGGACAGGGAGAGTGCTAGCAATCAGCCCCAGCATTTT. This gives the protein CASSQIMPRDRESASNQPQHF. The gene calls are TRBV4-1 and TRBJ1-5; 9 nucleotides align to TRBD1. Germline CDR1 is MGHRA and CDR2 is YSYEKL. The CDR3 sequence is 21 residues long. Trimming cost V 2 bases and J 0 bases; bases outside gene matches: 17.

The rearrangement joins TRBV5-8 to TRBJ1-6; no firm D call. The CDR3 sequence is 14 residues long. The V and J ends lost 2 bases and 5 bases respectively, with 8 bases between them. Germline V gene data show CDR1 as SGHTS and CDR2 as YDEGEE. CDR3: CASSFGENNSPLHF. The DNA of the CDR3 is TGTGCCAGCAGCTTTGGGGAGAATAATTCACCCCTCCACTTT.

The chain uses TRBV9 and TRBJ1-3, with TRBD1 matching over 8 bases. This CDR3 has 15 amino acids. Looked up from germline, CDR1 is SGDLS and CDR2 is YYNGEE. V lost 3 bases, J lost 4 bases, and 6 bases stayed unmatched. CDR3 loop: CASSEGTGGGNTIYF. The CDR3 DNA follows: TGTGCCAGCAGCGAGGGGACAGGTGGGGGAAACACCATATATTTT.

V gene TRBV6-5 combines with J gene TRBJ2-5, with D unresolved. From germline, CDR1 is MNHEY and CDR2 SVGAGI. Trimming cost V 2 bases and J 7 bases, with 11 bases left between them. The CDR3 covers 13 residues. The CDR3 loop is CASSYQLSGTQYF. The CDR3, as DNA: TGTGCCAGCAGTTACCAACTCTCAGGGACCCAGTACTTC.

The V and J genes are TRBV6-5 and TRBJ1-1; possibly TRBD1 for D (5 bases). V dropped 1 base and J dropped 5 bases, with 11 bases sitting between them. Per germline, CDR1 MNHEY and CDR2 SVGAGI. The CDR3 has 14 residues. CDR3: CASSYFDSPTEAFF. CDR3 DNA: TGTGCCAGCAGTTACTTTGACAGTCCTACTGAAGCTTTCTTT.

This chain joins TRBV9 and TRBJ1-2; D is possibly TRBD1 (6 bases). This CDR3 has 14 amino acids. Trimming stripped 4 bases from V and 7 bases from J, with 17 bases between. Germline V gene lookup returns CDR1 SGDLS and CDR2 YYNGEE. The CDR3, as DNA: TGTGCCAGCAGCTCCGCGGGGGGGCAAGTTGGCTACACCTTC. Translation: CASSSAGGQVGYTF.

The chain carries TRBV4-1 and TRBJ2-7, with 9 bases fitting TRBD2. The CDR3 has 15 amino acids. V lost 1 base to trimming and J lost 2 bases; unmatched junction nucleotides: 3. Germline CDR1 reads MGHRA; CDR2 reads YSYEKL. CDR3 nucleotide sequence: TGCGCCAGCAGCCAAGGTGCTAGCGGGGCCTACGAGCAGTACTTC. Translation gives CASSQGASGAYEQYF.

J is TRBJ1-2 and V is TRBV7-6; 7 bases match TRBD1. Trimming removed 3 bases from V and 9 bases from J; junction bases left unmatched: 4. The CDR3 contains 12 residues. Looked up from germline, CDR1 is SGHVS and CDR2 is FNYEAQ. CDR3: CASSFDRASYTF. The CDR3 nucleotides are TGTGCCAGCAGCTTCGACAGGGCGAGCTACACCTTC.

The chain recombines TRBV6-6 with TRBJ2-2; 8 bases line up with TRBD1. V lost 7 bases to trimming and J lost 3 bases; unmatched junction nucleotides: 10. The CDR3 is 16 residues long. In germline, CDR1 is MNHNY, CDR2 SVGAGI (reference sequence). Here the CDR3 DNA reads TGTGCCAGCACAGCCAGGGGGCGTACGGACACCGGGGAGCTGTTTTTT. This encodes CASTARGRTDTGELFF.

V usage is TRBV3-1 (or the pseudogene TRBV3-2) and J usage is TRBJ2-7, with a tentative D call TRBD2 (6 bases). Trimming left V 0 bases short and J 1 base short, with 19 bases between. The germline CDR1 and CDR2 sequences are LGHDT and YNNKEL (reference sequence). This CDR3 is built from 18 residues. CDR3 protein: CASSQDRDFHSRSYEQYF. The CDR3 DNA is TGTGCCAGCAGCCAAGACCGGGACTTCCATTCCCGATCCTACGAGCAGTACTTC.

The rearrangement joins TRBV7-3 to TRBJ2-3, with D tentatively TRBD2 (5 bases). V was trimmed by 6 bases and J by 6 bases, leaving 13 bases between them. This CDR3 spans 13 amino acids. Germline V lookup: CDR1 SGHTA, CDR2 FQGTGA. CDR3 loop: CASSSSGRDTQYF. CDR3 nucleotide sequence: TGTGCCAGCAGTTCAAGCGGCCGGGATACGCAGTATTTT.

The V gene is TRBV16, the J gene TRBJ1-1; 10 nucleotides align to TRBD1. Losses at the gene ends were 2 bases for V and 5 bases for J; bases not matched to a gene: 2. The CDR3 is made up of 14 amino acids. CDR1 is KGHSY and CDR2 is FQNENV in the germline V gene. CDR3 nucleotides: TGTGCCAGCAGCCAACGGACAGGGGGAACTGAAGCTTTCTTT. This codes for CASSQRTGGTEAFF.

The chain carries TRBV11-2 and TRBJ2-7; D possibly corresponds to TRBD2 (7 bases). This CDR3 region has 14 residues. V lost 6 bases and J 4 bases, leaving 16 bases between the germline ends. Germline CDR1 reads SGHAT; CDR2 reads FQNNGV. The CDR3 nucleotides are TGTGCCAGCAGACGGGGGGCGGGGTGGTACGAGCAGTACTTC. The encoded protein is CASRRGAGWYEQYF.

J is TRBJ1-2 and V is TRBV21-1; the table's D call, TRBD1, has no DNA check behind it. TRBV21-1 is reported as a pseudogene. CDR3 size: 13 residues. In nucleotides, the CDR3 is TGTGCCAGCAGCAAAAGGGGGAACTATGGCTACACCTTC. Protein sequence: CASSKRGNYGYTF.

The chain combines TRBV19 with TRBJ1-5; D unresolved. The germline gives CDR1 LNHDA, CDR2 SQIVND (reference sequence). V was cut by 0 bases and J by 6 bases, with 12 bases left in between. This CDR3 has 15 residues. The CDR3 loop reads CASSIDPRFTQPQHF. CDR3 in DNA: TGTGCCAGTAGTATAGATCCTAGGTTTACTCAGCCCCAGCATTTT.

The V call is TRBV9, the J call TRBJ2-4, with 9 positions matching TRBD1. The CDR3 runs 17 residues. V was pared by 0 bases and J by 6 bases, with 10 bases of the junction left unmatched. The germline gives CDR1 SGDLS, CDR2 YYNGEE. CDR3 sequence: CASSVAGLDRGGNIQYF. The CDR3 nucleotides read TGTGCCAGCAGCGTAGCAGGGTTGGACAGGGGCGGAAACATTCAGTACTTC.

In this sample, this clone turned up once. This chain uses TRBV9 with TRBJ1-1, with unresolved D. V lost 1 base and J lost 5, with 9 bases in between. The CDR3 is made up of 13 amino acids. In germline, CDR1 is SGDLS, CDR2 YYNGEE. The CDR3, as DNA: TGTGCCAGCAGCGTAATGCCCCAGACTGAAGCTTTCTTT. Translation gives CASSVMPQTEAFF. Complete variable domain (other parts from reference TRBV9 and TRBJ1-1): DSGVTQTPKHLITATGQRVTLRCSPRSGDLSVYWYQQSLDQGLQFLIQYYNGEERAKGNILERFSAQQFPDLHSELNLSSLELGDSALYFCASSVMPQTEAFFGQGTRLTVV.